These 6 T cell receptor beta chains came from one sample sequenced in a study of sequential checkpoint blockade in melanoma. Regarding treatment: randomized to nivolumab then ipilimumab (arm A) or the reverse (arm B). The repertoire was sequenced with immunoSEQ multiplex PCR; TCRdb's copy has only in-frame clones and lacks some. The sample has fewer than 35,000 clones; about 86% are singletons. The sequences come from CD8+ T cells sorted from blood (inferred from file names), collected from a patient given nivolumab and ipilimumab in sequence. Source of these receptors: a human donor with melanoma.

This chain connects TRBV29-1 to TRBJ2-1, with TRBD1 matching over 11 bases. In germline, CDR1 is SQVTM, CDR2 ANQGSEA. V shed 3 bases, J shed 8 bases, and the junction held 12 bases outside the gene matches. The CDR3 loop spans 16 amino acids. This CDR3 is CSVEDLGTGGFYEQFF. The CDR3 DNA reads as TGCAGCGTTGAGGATCTGGGGACAGGGGGTTTCTATGAGCAGTTCTTC.

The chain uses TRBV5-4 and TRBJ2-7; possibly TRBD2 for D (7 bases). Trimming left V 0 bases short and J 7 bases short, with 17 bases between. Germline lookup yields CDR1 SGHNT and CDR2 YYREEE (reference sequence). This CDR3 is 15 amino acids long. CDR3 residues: CASSLAGGPPGEQYF. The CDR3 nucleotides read TGTGCCAGCAGCTTGGCGGGGGGCCCCCCGGGGGAGCAGTACTTC.

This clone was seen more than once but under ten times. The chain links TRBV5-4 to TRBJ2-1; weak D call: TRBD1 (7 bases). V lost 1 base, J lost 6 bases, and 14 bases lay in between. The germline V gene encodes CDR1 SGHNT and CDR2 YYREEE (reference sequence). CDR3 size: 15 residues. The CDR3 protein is CASSLPAGGINEQFF. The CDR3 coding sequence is TGTGCCAGCAGCTTGCCGGCAGGGGGGATCAATGAGCAGTTCTTC.

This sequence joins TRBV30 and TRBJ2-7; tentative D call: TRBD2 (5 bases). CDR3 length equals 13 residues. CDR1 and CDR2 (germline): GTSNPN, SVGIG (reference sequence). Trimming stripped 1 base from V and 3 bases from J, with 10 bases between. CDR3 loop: CAWSAGTSYEQYF. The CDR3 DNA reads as TGTGCCTGGAGTGCGGGAACCAGCTACGAGCAGTACTTC.

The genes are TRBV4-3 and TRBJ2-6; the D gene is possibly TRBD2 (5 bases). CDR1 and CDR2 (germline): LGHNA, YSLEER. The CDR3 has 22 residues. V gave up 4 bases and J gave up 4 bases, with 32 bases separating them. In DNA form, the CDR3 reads TGCGCCAGCAGCCTCGCGGGTCCCGTGGCGGACTTTTCTGTGGCGGGGGCCAACGTCCTGACTTTC. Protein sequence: CASSLAGPVADFSVAGANVLTF.

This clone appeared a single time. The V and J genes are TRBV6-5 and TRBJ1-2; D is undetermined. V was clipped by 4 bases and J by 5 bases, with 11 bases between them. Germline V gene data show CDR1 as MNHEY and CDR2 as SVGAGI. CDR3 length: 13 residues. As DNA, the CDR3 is TGTGCCAGCAGTTCCCCGGGAGCATATGGCTACACCTTC. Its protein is CASSSPGAYGYTF.